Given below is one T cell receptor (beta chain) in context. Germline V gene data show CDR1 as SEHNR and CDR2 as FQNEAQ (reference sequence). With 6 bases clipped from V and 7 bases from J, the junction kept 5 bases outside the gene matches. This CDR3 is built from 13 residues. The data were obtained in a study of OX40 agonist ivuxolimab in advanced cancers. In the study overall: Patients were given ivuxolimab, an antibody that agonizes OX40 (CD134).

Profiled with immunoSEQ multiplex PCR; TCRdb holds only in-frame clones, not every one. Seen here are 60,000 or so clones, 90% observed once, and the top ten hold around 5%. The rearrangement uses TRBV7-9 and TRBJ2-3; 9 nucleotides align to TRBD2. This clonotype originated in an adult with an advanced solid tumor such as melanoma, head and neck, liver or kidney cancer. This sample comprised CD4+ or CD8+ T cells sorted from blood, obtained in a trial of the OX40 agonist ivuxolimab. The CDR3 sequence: CASRPAGGNTQYF. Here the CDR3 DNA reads TGTGCCAGCAGACCAGCGGGAGGAAATACGCAGTATTTT.